These T cell receptor beta chains were read from a single sample in a study of early T cells in non-severe SARS-CoV-2 infection. TCRdb analysed the 5' RACE reads with MiXCR anew, one entry per CDR3 protein. The table has about 71,000 distinct CDR3 sequences, roughly 12% seen once. The sample consisted of whole blood, taken at baseline. These receptors were taken from an adult who was a healthcare worker with PCR-confirmed SARS-CoV-2 infection or an uninfected control (not recorded which). Each CDR3 is given with its conserved first and last residue. The D gene is left open where the match is weak. Rows give clone size only sometimes, using once, few, many, or a class for an expanded clone.

>NA|TRBJ2-7|TRBV14|TRBD2
CASSSLERGVYEQYF
TGTGCCAGCAGCTCCCTTGAGCGGGGGGTCTACGAGCAGTACTTC
>few|TRBJ1-1|TRBV3-1|NA
CASSPSVANTEAFF
TGTGCCAGCAGCCCCTCTGTGGCGAACACTGAAGCTTTCTTT
>few|TRBJ1-2|TRBV19|NA
CASSIDRVSGGYTF
TGTGCCAGTAGTATAGACAGGGTTAGCGGTGGCTACACCTTC
>few|TRBJ1-2|TRBV12-3/TRBV12-4|NA
CASSSTSNGNYGYTF
TGTGCCAGCAGTTCCACTTCAAATGGAAACTATGGCTACACCTTC
>many|TRBJ2-3|TRBV2|NA
CASSEGTAGRTDTQYF
TGTGCCAGCAGTGAGGGAACGGCGGGGCGCACAGATACGCAGTATTTT
>NA|TRBJ2-5|TRBV20-1|TRBD2
CSASLAGGRETQYF
TGCAGTGCTAGTCTAGCGGGGGGGCGCGAGACCCAGTACTTC
>few|TRBJ1-4|TRBV12-3/TRBV12-4|TRBD1
CASSRGGALTNEKLFF
TGTGCCAGCAGTCGAGGGGGCGCATTAACTAATGAAAAACTGTTTTTT
>NA|TRBJ2-1|TRBV12-3/TRBV12-4|NA
CASSARPGHRWNEQFF
TGTGCCAGCAGTGCCAGACCGGGACACCGTTGGAATGAGCAGTTCTTC
>few|TRBJ2-5|TRBV5-6|TRBD1
CASSLETGGTQETQYF
TGTGCCAGCAGCTTGGAGACAGGGGGGACACAAGAGACCCAGTACTTC
>NA|TRBJ1-5|TRBV28|NA
CASSRTVAVQPQHF
TGTGCCAGCAGTAGGACGGTTGCGGTGCAGCCCCAGCATTTT
>NA|TRBJ1-1|TRBV5-1|TRBD1
CASSMGQGVRGTEAFF
TGCGCCAGCAGCATGGGACAGGGAGTTCGGGGCACTGAAGCTTTCTTT
>medium-sized|TRBJ1-1|TRBV2|NA
CASSFNTEAFF
TGTGCCAGCAGTTTCAACACTGAAGCTTTCTTT
>few|TRBJ2-7|TRBV4-3|NA
CASSQEGGYEQYF
TGCGCCAGCAGCCAAGAAGGGGGCTACGAGCAGTACTTC
>NA|TRBJ2-2|TRBV24-1|TRBD2
CATSDWHRGGRTGELFF
TGTGCCACCAGTGATTGGCACCGCGGGGGACGCACCGGGGAGCTGTTTTTT
>many|TRBJ1-1|TRBV7-2|NA
CASSLGAGTEAFF
TGTGCCAGCAGCTTAGGGGCTGGGACAGAAGCTTTCTTT
>NA|TRBJ2-3|TRBV6-5|NA
CASSERQRASTDTQYF
TGTGCCAGCAGTGAACGACAGAGAGCCTCCACAGATACGCAGTATTTT
>NA|TRBJ2-1|TRBV27|TRBD1
CASSTLTGVNEQFF
TGTGCCAGCAGTACCTTGACAGGGGTCAATGAGCAGTTCTTC
>many|TRBJ2-1|TRBV15|NA
CATSRDRTYGSIDEQFF
TGTGCCACCAGCAGAGATCGTACTTATGGGTCGATAGATGAGCAGTTCTTC
>NA|TRBJ2-5|TRBV6-6|NA
CAAKSLGETQYF
TGTGCCGCCAAGTCCCTCGGAGAGACCCAGTACTTC
>few|TRBJ2-2|TRBV29-1|NA
CSVGFPSTGELFF
TGCAGCGTTGGGTTTCCGAGCACCGGGGAGCTGTTTTTT
>many|TRBJ2-7|TRBV20-1|TRBD1
CSARDGARGQPYEQYF
TGCAGTGCTAGAGATGGGGCCAGGGGGCAACCCTACGAGCAGTACTTC
>many|TRBJ2-7|TRBV20-1|NA
CSAWTDTSSYEQYF
TGCAGTGCTTGGACCGATACGAGCTCCTACGAGCAGTACTTC
>few|TRBJ1-6|TRBV20-1|NA
CSASLGGLYNSPLHF
TGCAGTGCTTCTTTAGGGGGGCTCTATAATTCACCCCTCCACTTT
>few|TRBJ2-1|TRBV7-3|TRBD1
CASSLAGTGRDNEQFF
TGTGCCAGCAGCTTAGCCGGGACAGGGAGGGACAATGAGCAGTTCTTC
>many|TRBJ2-7|TRBV7-2|NA
CASSSSSYEQYF
TGTGCCAGCAGCTCGAGCTCCTACGAGCAGTACTTC
>NA|TRBJ1-2|TRBV28|NA
CASSPGYYGYTF
TGTGCCAGCAGCCCAGGGTATTATGGCTACACCTTC
>few|TRBJ1-2|TRBV12-3/TRBV12-4|NA
CASSRSRLNYGYTF
TGTGCCAGCAGTCGCAGCCGACTAAACTATGGCTACACCTTC
>many|TRBJ2-1|TRBV4-3|NA
CASSQGGVRSYNEQFF
TGCGCCAGCAGCCAAGGGGGCGTTCGGAGCTACAATGAGCAGTTCTTC
>few|TRBJ1-2|TRBV11-2|NA
CASSSAVNRNYGYTF
TGTGCCAGCAGCTCCGCCGTAAACCGAAACTATGGCTACACCTTC
>few|TRBJ2-5|TRBV6-5|NA
CASSRQGGETQYF
TGTGCCAGCAGTCGTCAGGGGGGCGAGACCCAGTACTTC
>NA|TRBJ2-4|TRBV4-3|NA
CASSHGGHRGSDIQYF
TGCGCCAGCAGCCACGGAGGGCACCGCGGGTCGGACATTCAGTACTTC
>few|TRBJ1-4|TRBV20-1|NA
CSASGSGMIF
TGCAGTGCTAGTGGCAGCGGGATGATTTTT
>NA|TRBJ2-7|TRBV12-3/TRBV12-4|TRBD1
CASSFRQGYEQYF
TGTGCCAGCAGTTTTCGACAGGGGTACGAGCAGTACTTC
>many|TRBJ2-5|TRBV23-1|NA
CASSQSTGNFSGTQYF
TGCGCCAGCAGTCAATCAACAGGGAATTTTTCAGGGACCCAGTACTTC
>many|TRBJ2-7|TRBV29-1|NA
CSVELASEQYF
TGCAGCGTGGAACTAGCCTCCGAGCAGTACTTC
>few|TRBJ2-7|TRBV11-2|NA
CASSLAAPTYEQYF
TGTGCCAGCAGCCTAGCAGCACCTACCTACGAGCAGTACTTC